This TCR beta chain appears in the sequencing data of a study of blood T cell repertoires in COVID-19. Study in general: Italy, Spain and the United States were the sources of the convalescent and acute COVID-19 samples.

TCRdb's table, derived via immunoSEQ multiplex PCR, lists solely in-frame clones and lacks some. The sample holds approximately 290,000 clones; around 89% are singletons and the top ten take around 0.88%. CDR3 size: 14 residues. The germline gives CDR1 SQVTM, CDR2 ANQGSEA. V lost 5 bases and J lost 2; bases outside the gene matches: 8. The chain has TRBV29-1 and TRBJ2-7; 8 bases agree with TRBD2. What was sequenced was peripheral blood. The clonotype comes from a man aged 25 to 40 with acute or convalescent COVID-19. The CDR3 is CSVSLAGYAYEQYF. The CDR3 bases are TGCAGCGTTTCCTTAGCGGGATATGCCTACGAGCAGTACTTC.